Following are 5 T cell receptor beta chains from one sample sequenced in a study of T cell responses to AZD1222 COVID-19 vaccine. This table comes from immunoSEQ multiplex PCR, and its TCRdb copy is limited to in-frame clones, with some not included. This sample has more than 110,000 clones, with just under 95% found just once. The sequencing used peripheral blood, collected on day 0 of AZD1222 vaccination. The receptors were sampled from an adult in good health.

This rearrangement joins TRBV7-9 to TRBJ1-6, with no clear D. V dropped 8 bases and J dropped 5 bases, with 10 bases sitting between them. The germline V gene has CDR1 SEHNR and CDR2 FQNEAQ (reference sequence). The CDR3 consists of 13 residues. The CDR3 bases are TGTGCCAGCGAGAGAACTAATAATTCACCCCTCCACTTT. Translated, it gives CASERTNNSPLHF.

J is TRBJ1-1 and V is TRBV6-5; D is unclear. The germline V gene has CDR1 MNHEY and CDR2 SVGAGI. The CDR3 runs to 14 residues. V was cut by 6 bases and J by 0 bases, with 11 bases left in between. This chain's CDR3 is CASSKDAMNTEAFF. The CDR3 coding sequence is TGTGCCAGCAGCAAAGATGCGATGAACACTGAAGCTTTCTTT.

The rearrangement joins TRBV18 to TRBJ1-5; TRBD1 matches at 7 bases. CDR3 length equals 14 residues. Germline values: CDR1 KGHSH, CDR2 LQKENI. V dropped 4 bases and J dropped 7; count of bases not matched to a gene: 7. CDR3 nucleotides: TGTGCCAGCTCACAGGGGGCTAGGGGCCAGCCCCAGCATTTT. Protein sequence: CASSQGARGQPQHF.

This chain joins TRBV24-1 and TRBJ2-2, with 7 bases lining up with TRBD2. CDR1 and CDR2 from the germline V gene are KGHDR and SFDVKD. CDR3 length equals 17 residues. J lost 6 bases, V lost 4 bases, and 13 bases had no gene match. CDR3 nucleotide sequence: TGTGCCACCAGTGACCAAGTCCCCGGACTAGAAGCCGGGGAGCTGTTTTTT. The encoded protein is CATSDQVPGLEAGELFF.

This clone appeared once. The gene calls are TRBV4-1 and TRBJ2-7; D uncertain. Germline CDR1 MGHRA, CDR2 YSYEKL. V lost 4 bases and J lost 4, with 14 bases in between. This CDR3 is 14 amino acids long. CDR3 residues: CASSPELGVYEQYF. The CDR3, as DNA: TGCGCCAGCAGCCCCGAACTTGGGGTTTACGAGCAGTACTTC.